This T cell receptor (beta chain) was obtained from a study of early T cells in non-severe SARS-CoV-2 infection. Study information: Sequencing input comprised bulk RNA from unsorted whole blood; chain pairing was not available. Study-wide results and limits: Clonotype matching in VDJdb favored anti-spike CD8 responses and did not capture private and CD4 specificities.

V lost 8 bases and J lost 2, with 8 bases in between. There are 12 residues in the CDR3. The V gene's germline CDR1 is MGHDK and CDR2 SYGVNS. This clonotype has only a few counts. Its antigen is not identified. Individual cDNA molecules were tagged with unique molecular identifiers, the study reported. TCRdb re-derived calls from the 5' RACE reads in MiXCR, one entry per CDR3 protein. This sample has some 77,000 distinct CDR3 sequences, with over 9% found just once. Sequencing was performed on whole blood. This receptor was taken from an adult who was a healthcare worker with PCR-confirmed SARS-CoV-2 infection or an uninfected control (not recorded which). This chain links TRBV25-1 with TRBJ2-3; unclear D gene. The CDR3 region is CASAHDTDTQYF. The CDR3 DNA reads TGTGCCAGCGCCCACGACACAGATACGCAGTATTTT.